The clone carrying this T cell receptor (beta chain) was seen many times. The record originates from a study of T cells after yellow fever vaccination. CDR1 and CDR2 from the germline V gene are LNHNV and YYDKDF (reference sequence). CDR3 length: 11 residues. V was cut by 4 bases and J by 2 bases, with 2 bases left in between. Template switching with 5'RACE generated the TCR cDNA and added a universal primer site and UMIs. TCRdb re-derived calls from the 5' RACE reads in MiXCR, one entry per CDR3 protein. In the table there are about 45,000 distinct CDR3 sequences, approximately 6.3% of which are singletons.

The source material was CD8+ T cells not binding an NS4B(214-222) dextramer, sorted from PBMCs, sampled 45 days after the yellow fever booster vaccination. This chain connects TRBV15 to TRBJ2-5; D unclear. This clonotype was sampled from a man aged 30-40 years who received the YFV17D yellow fever vaccine. The CDR3 loop is CATSKQETQYF. The CDR3 nucleotides read TGTGCCACCAGCAAGCAAGAGACCCAGTACTTC.